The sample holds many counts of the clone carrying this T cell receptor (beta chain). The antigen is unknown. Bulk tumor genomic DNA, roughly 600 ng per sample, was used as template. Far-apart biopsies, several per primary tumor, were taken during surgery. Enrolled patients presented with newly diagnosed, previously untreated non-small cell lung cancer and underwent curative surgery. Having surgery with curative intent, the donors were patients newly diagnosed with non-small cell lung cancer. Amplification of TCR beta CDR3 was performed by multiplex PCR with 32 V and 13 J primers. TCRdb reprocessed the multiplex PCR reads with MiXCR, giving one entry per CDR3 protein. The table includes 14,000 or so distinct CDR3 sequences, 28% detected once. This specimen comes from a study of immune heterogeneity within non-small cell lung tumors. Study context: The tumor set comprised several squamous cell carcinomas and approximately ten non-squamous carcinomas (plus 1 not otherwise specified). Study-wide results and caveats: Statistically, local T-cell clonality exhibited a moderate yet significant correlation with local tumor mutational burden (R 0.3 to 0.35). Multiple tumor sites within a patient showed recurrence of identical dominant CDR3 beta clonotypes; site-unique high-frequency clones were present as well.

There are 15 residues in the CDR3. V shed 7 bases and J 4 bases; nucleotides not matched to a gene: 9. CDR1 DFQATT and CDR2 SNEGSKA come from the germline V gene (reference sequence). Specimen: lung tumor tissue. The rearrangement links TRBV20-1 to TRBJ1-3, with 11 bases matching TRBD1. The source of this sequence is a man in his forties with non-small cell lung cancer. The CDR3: CSVGGQGASGNTIYF. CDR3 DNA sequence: TGCAGTGTCGGCGGACAGGGGGCTTCGGGAAACACCATATATTTT.